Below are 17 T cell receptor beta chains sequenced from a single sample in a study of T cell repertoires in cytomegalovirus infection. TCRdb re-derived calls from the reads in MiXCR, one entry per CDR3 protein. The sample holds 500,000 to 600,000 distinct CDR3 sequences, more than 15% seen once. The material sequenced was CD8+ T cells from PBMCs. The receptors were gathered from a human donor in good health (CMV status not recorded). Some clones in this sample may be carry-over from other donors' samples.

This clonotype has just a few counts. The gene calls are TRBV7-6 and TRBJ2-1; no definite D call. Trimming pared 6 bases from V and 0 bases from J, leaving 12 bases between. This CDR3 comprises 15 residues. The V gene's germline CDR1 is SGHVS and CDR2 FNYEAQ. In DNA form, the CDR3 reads TGTGCCAGCAGTGCCAGGAGCTACTCCTACAATGAGCAGTTCTTC. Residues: CASSARSYSYNEQFF.

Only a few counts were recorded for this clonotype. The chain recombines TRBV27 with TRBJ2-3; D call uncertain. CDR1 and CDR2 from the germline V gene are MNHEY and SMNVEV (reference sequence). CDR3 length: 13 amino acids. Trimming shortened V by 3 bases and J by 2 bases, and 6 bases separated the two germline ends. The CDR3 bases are TGTGCCAGCAGTTTTTTCTCCACAGATACGCAGTATTTT. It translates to CASSFFSTDTQYF.

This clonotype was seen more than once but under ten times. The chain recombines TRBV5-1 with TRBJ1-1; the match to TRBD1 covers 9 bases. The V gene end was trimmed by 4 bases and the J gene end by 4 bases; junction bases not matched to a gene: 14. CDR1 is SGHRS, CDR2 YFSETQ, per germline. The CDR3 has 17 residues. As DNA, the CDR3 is TGCGCCAGCAGCGAGGCGAACAGGGGGCGTAAGTCCACTGAAGCTTTCTTT. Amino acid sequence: CASSEANRGRKSTEAFF.

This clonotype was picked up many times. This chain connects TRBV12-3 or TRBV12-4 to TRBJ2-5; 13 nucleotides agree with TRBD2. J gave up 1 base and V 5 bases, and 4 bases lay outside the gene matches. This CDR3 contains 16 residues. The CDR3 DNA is TGTGCCAGCAGTATCAGGACTAGCGGGGGCCAAGAGACCCAGTACTTC. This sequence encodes CASSIRTSGGQETQYF.

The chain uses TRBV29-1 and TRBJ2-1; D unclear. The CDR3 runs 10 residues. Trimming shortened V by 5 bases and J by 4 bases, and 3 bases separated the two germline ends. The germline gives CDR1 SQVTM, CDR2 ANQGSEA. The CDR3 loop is CSVLYNEQFF. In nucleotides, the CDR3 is TGCAGCGTTCTATACAATGAGCAGTTCTTC.

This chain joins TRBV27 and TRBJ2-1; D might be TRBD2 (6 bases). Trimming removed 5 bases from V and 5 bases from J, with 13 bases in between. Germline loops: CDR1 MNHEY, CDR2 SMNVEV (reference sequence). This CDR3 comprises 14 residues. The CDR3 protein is CASSPLGGDNEQFF. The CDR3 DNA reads TGTGCCAGCAGTCCCCTGGGGGGAGACAATGAGCAGTTCTTC.

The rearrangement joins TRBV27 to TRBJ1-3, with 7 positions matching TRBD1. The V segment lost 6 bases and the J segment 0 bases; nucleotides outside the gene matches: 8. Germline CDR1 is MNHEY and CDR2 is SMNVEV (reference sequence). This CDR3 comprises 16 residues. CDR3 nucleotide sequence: TGTGCCAGCAGCCCGAGGGGGCCCGGCTCTGGAAACACCATATATTTT. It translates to CASSPRGPGSGNTIYF.

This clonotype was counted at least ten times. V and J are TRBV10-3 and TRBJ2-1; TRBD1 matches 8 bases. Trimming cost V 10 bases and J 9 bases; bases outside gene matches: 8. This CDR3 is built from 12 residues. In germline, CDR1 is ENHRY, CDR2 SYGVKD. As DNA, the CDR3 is TGTGCCACACAGGACAGGGAGGCTGAGCAGTTCTTC. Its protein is CATQDREAEQFF.

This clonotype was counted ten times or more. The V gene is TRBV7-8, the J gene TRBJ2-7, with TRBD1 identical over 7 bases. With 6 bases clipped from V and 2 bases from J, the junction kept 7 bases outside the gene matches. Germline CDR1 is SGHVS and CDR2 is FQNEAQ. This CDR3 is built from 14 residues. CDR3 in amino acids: CASSPGQAAYEQYF. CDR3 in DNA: TGTGCCAGCAGTCCCGGACAGGCCGCCTACGAGCAGTACTTC.

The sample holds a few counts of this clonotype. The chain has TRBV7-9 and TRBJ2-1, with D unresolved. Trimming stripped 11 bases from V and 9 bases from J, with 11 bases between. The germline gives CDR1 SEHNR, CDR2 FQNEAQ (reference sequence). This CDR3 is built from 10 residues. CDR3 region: CAFTQVEQFF. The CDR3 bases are TGTGCCTTCACCCAGGTTGAGCAGTTCTTC.

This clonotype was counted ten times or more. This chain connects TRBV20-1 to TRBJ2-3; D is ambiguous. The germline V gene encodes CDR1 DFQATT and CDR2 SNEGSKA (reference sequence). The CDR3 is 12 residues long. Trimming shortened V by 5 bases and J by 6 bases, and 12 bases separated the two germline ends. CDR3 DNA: TGCAGTGCTTTGTATCTGACGGATACGCAGTATTTT. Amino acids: CSALYLTDTQYF.

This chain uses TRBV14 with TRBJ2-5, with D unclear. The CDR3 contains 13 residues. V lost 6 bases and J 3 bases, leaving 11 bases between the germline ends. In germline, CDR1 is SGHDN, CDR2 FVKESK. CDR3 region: CASRLHLEETQYF. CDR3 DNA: TGTGCCAGCAGGCTACATTTGGAAGAGACCCAGTACTTC.

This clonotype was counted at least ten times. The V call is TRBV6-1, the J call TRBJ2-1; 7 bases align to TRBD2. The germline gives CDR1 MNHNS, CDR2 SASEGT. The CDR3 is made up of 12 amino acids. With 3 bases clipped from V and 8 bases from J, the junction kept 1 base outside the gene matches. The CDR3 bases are TGTGCCAGCAGTGAGGGAGGGTATGAGCAGTTCTTC. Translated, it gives CASSEGGYEQFF.

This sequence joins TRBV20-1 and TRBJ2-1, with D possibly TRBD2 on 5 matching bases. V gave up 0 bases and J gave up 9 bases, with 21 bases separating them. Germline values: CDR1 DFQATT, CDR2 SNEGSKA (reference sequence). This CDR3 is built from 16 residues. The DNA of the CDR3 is TGCAGTGCTAGAGATAAGCTAGCTAGGTCTTCGAGTGAGCAGTTCTTC. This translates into CSARDKLARSSSEQFF.

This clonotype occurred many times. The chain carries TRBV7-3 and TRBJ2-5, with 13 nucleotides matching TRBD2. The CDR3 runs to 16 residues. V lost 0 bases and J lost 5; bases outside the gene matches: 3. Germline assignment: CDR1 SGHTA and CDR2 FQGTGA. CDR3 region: CASSLTGTSGMETQYF. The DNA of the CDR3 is TGTGCCAGCAGCTTAACCGGGACTAGCGGGATGGAGACCCAGTACTTC.

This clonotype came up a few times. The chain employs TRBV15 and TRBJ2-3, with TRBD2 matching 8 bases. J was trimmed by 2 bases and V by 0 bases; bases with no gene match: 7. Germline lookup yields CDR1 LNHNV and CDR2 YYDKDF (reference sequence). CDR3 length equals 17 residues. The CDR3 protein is CATSRDTGGRFTDTQYF. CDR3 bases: TGTGCCACCAGCAGAGATACGGGCGGGAGGTTCACAGATACGCAGTATTTT.

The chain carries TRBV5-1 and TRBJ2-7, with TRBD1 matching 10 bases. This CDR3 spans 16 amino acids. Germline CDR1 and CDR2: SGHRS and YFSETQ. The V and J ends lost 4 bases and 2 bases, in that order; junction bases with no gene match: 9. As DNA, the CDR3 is TGCGCCAGCAGCCAACTTACCGGGACAGGGGCCTACGAGCAGTACTTC. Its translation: CASSQLTGTGAYEQYF.